This T cell receptor beta chain was observed in a study of technical replicates of blood from a handful of donors (dated by TCRdb to about 2017). With regard to this clone: This receptor's antigen is unknown. No base qualities exist here, and no much larger clone lies one base off it.

Library creation used the immunoSEQ multiplex PCR assay. The immuneACCESS repertoire file appears here via TCRdb, limited to in-frame rearrangements. These files lack a portion of the clones; in checked studies, under half of the deficit traces to unresolved V genes, and the cause of the others is not known. Here the sample has 50,000 to 70,000 clones; 93% occur a single time. The biggest ten clones account for roughly 4% of the sample. From the cysteine through the phenylalanine, the CDR3 covers 16 amino acids. The only DNA kept is the CDR3, 48 bases in frame from the first base. Compared with germline, V lacks 2 bases and J lacks 4 bases; bases without a gene match: 9.

The V gene is TRBV6-7 and the J gene is TRBJ2-5; the junction holds 8 bases that match TRBD2. TRBV6-7 is noted as an ORF with a role that remains uncertain. What was sequenced was PBMCs. This TCR came from a human donor in good health. Some clones in this sample may be carry-over from other donors' samples. The DNA is as follows: TGTGCCAGCAGTTACCACACCGGGAGGGTGGGAGAGACCCAGTACTTC. It specifies CASSYHTGRVGETQYF.